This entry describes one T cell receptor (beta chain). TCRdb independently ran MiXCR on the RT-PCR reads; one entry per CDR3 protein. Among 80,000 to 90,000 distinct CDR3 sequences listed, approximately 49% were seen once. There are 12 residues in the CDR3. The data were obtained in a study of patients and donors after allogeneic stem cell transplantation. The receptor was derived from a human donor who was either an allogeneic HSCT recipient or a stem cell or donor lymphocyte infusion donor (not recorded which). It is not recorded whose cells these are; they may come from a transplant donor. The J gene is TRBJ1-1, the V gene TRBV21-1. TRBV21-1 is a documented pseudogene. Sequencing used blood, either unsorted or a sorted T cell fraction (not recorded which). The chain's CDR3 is CASSKEEVCAFF. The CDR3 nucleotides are TGTGCCAGCAGCAAAGAGGAGGTGTGCGCTTTCTTT.